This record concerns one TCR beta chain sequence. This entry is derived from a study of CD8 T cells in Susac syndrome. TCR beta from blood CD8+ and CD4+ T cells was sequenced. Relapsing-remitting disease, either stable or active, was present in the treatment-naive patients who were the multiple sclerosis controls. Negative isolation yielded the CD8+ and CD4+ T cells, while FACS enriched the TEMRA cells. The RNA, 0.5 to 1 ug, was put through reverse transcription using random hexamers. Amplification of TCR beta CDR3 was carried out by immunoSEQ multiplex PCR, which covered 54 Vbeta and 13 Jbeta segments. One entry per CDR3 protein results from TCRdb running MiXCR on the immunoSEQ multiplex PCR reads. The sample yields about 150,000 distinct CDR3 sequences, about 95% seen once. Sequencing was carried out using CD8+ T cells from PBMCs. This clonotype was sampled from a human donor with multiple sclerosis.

CDR3 in amino acids: CASSPSVQGAERYEQYF. The CDR3 DNA follows: TGTGCCAGCAGCCCTTCCGTCCAGGGGGCCGAACGGTACGAGCAGTACTTC. The genes are TRBV7-9 and TRBJ2-7, with TRBD1 identical over 8 bases. The J segment lost 4 bases and the V segment lost 5 bases, leaving 16 bases of the junction unmatched. The CDR3 runs 17 residues. The germline V gene has CDR1 SEHNR and CDR2 FQNEAQ (reference sequence). The whole variable domain, remainder taken from reference TRBV7-9 and TRBJ2-7, is DTGVSQNPRHKITKRGQNVTFRCDPISEHNRLYWYRQTLGQGPEFLTYFQNEAQLEKSRLLSDRFSAERPKGSFSTLEIQRTEQGDSAMYLCASSPSVQGAERYEQYFGPGTRLTVT.